Shown below are 20 T cell receptor beta chains from a single sample sequenced in a study of blood T cell repertoires in COVID-19. Using immunoSEQ multiplex PCR, the repertoire was profiled, and TCRdb retains in-frame clones only, with some absent. The table lists about 190,000 clones, roughly 79% of them singletons. The sample was peripheral blood. The source of these receptors is a man aged 55-75 years with active or convalescent COVID-19.

This rearrangement joins TRBV20-1 to TRBJ2-7; 10 bases line up with TRBD2. The CDR3 runs to 18 residues. The germline CDR1 and CDR2 sequences are DFQATT and SNEGSKA (reference sequence). Unmatched junction bases numbered 18, after V lost 3 bases and J lost 4 bases. The CDR3 bases are TGCAGTGCTAGTGCCCCTAGCGGGAGAGCCCTGGGGGGGTACGAGCAGTACTTC. Its protein is CSASAPSGRALGGYEQYF.

V is TRBV12-3 or TRBV12-4 and J is TRBJ1-6, with unresolved D. The V and J ends lost 5 bases and 7 bases respectively, with 9 bases between them. The CDR3 length is 13 residues. The CDR3 sequence: CASSRLTNSPLHF. The CDR3 DNA reads as TGTGCCAGCAGTCGATTGACAAATTCACCCCTCCACTTT.

J is TRBJ2-2 and V is TRBV11-1; 9 nucleotides align to TRBD1. Trimming at V came to 1 base and at J to 5 bases, leaving 2 bases not matched to a gene. The CDR3 has 15 amino acids. Looked up from germline, CDR1 is SGHAT and CDR2 is FQDESV (reference sequence). The CDR3 loop reads CASSLEGQGTGELFF. CDR3 DNA sequence: TGTGCCAGCAGCTTAGAGGGACAGGGAACCGGGGAGCTGTTTTTT.

This chain uses TRBV11-3 with TRBJ2-7; the D gene is possibly TRBD1 (5 bases). CDR1 is SGHNT and CDR2 is YENEEA in the germline V gene. This CDR3 is built from 12 residues. Trimming pared 5 bases from V and 3 bases from J, leaving 8 bases between. DNA of the CDR3: TGTGCCAGCAGCAAACAGGACTACGAGCAGTACTTC. It is translated as CASSKQDYEQYF.

V is TRBV4-2 and J is TRBJ2-3; weak D call: TRBD2 (5 bases). Trimming removed 1 base at V and 1 base at J, with 12 bases between. CDR3 size: 16 residues. Germline loops: CDR1 LGHNA, CDR2 YNFKEQ. The CDR3 nucleotides read TGTGCCAGCAGCCAAGTGGGGAGCGCCGGCACAGATACGCAGTATTTT. This translates into CASSQVGSAGTDTQYF.

The J gene is TRBJ1-5, the V gene TRBV6-5; 8 bases fit TRBD1. With V trimmed by 5 bases and J by 6 bases, 6 bases remained unmatched. This CDR3 spans 14 amino acids. CDR1 is MNHEY, CDR2 SVGAGI, per germline. The chain's CDR3 is CASSTTGGGQPQHF. CDR3 nucleotide sequence: TGTGCCAGCAGTACAACAGGGGGAGGTCAGCCCCAGCATTTT.

This chain uses TRBV15 with TRBJ1-2, with 7 bases fitting TRBD1. The J segment lost 3 bases and the V segment lost 2 bases, leaving 3 bases of the junction unmatched. The CDR3 length is 14 residues. Germline V CDR1 and CDR2: LNHNV, YYDKDF (reference sequence). Written as DNA, the CDR3 is TGTGCCACCAGCAGAAGGACAGGCTACTATGGCTACACCTTC. Residues: CATSRRTGYYGYTF.

This clone has only a few counts. The genes are TRBV28 and TRBJ1-5; no reliable D call. The V end lost 7 bases, the J end lost 5 bases, and 9 bases lay between the germline ends. The CDR3 is made up of 12 amino acids. The germline CDR1 and CDR2 sequences are MDHEN and SYDVKM. The CDR3 here is CASKRGDQPQHF. DNA of the CDR3: TGTGCCAGCAAGCGGGGAGATCAGCCCCAGCATTTT.

This clone was counted a few times. J is TRBJ1-4 and V is TRBV28; D remains ambiguous. The germline V and J ends were trimmed by 5 bases and 0 bases, with 13 bases remaining between them. This CDR3 is built from 16 residues. The germline CDR1 and CDR2 sequences are MDHEN and SYDVKM. For the CDR3, the DNA is TGTGCCAGCAGTCTACTAGACGGGGCAACTAATGAAAAACTGTTTTTT. Its translation: CASSLLDGATNEKLFF. The full variable domain, completed using reference TRBV28 and TRBJ1-4, is DVKVTQSSRYLVKRTGEKVFLECVQDMDHENMFWYRQDPGLGLRLIYFSYDVKMKEKGDIPEGYSVSREKKERFSLILESASTNQTSMYLCASSLLDGATNEKLFFGSGTQLSVL.

The chain has TRBV24-1 and TRBJ2-3, with TRBD2 identical over 16 bases. Per germline, CDR1 KGHDR and CDR2 SFDVKD. The CDR3 loop spans 20 amino acids. Unmatched junction bases numbered 9, after V lost 1 base and J lost 3 bases. The CDR3 DNA reads as TGTGCCACCAGTGATTTCCGCGGGACTAGCGGGAGGGCGGCGACAGATACGCAGTATTTT. Protein: CATSDFRGTSGRAATDTQYF.

The V call is TRBV29-1, the J call TRBJ1-2; 9 bases are shared with TRBD1. Losses at the gene ends were 7 bases for V and 6 bases for J; bases not matched to a gene: 9. This CDR3 has 13 residues. The V gene's germline CDR1 is SQVTM and CDR2 ANQGSEA. CDR3 DNA sequence: TGCAGCGACGGCCGGACAGGGGAGGATGGCTACACCTTC. This sequence encodes CSDGRTGEDGYTF.

The chain is built from TRBV27 and TRBJ1-4; 7 nucleotides line up with TRBD1. This CDR3 spans 15 amino acids. Germline-derived CDR1 and CDR2 are MNHEY and SMNVEV (reference sequence). V shed 5 bases and J 2 bases; nucleotides not matched to a gene: 5. The CDR3 sequence: CASSGKGATNEKLFF. CDR3 nucleotides: TGTGCCAGCAGTGGCAAGGGGGCGACTAATGAAAAACTGTTTTTT.

This sequence joins TRBV7-8 and TRBJ1-5; D is unresolved. Germline V gene sequence: CDR1 SGHVS, CDR2 FQNEAQ. There are 13 residues in the CDR3. Trimming shortened V by 5 bases and J by 8 bases, and 13 bases separated the two germline ends. DNA for the CDR3: TGTGCCAGCAGCGGTTCGAGATCGGAGCCCCAGCATTTT. Amino acid sequence: CASSGSRSEPQHF.

The chain employs TRBV7-9 and TRBJ2-2, with 8 bases aligning to TRBD2. Germline CDR1 and CDR2: SEHNR and FQNEAQ (reference sequence). This CDR3 is built from 16 residues. The J segment lost 6 bases and the V segment lost 7 bases, leaving 13 bases of the junction unmatched. CDR3 sequence reads: CASTRGGGDEPGELFF. CDR3 bases: TGTGCCAGCACCCGGGGGGGAGGTGATGAACCCGGGGAGCTGTTTTTT. The variable domain in full, with the rest retrieved from reference TRBV7-9 and TRBJ2-2, is DTGVSQNPRHKITKRGQNVTFRCDPISEHNRLYWYRQTLGQGPEFLTYFQNEAQLEKSRLLSDRFSAERPKGSFSTLEIQRTEQGDSAMYLCASTRGGGDEPGELFFGEGSRLTVL.

The rearrangement links TRBV7-2 to TRBJ2-2; tentatively, D is TRBD1 (6 bases). The CDR3 loop spans 17 amino acids. V lost 1 base to trimming and J lost 5 bases, with 17 bases between them. Germline CDR1 and CDR2: SGHTA and FQGNSA. Here the CDR3 reads CASSLVLGALRTGELFF. CDR3 DNA sequence: TGTGCCAGCAGCTTAGTCCTGGGGGCCTTAAGGACCGGGGAGCTGTTTTTT.

On this clone: Other DNA sequences in this sample translate to the same CDR3. The chain combines TRBV30 with TRBJ1-1; 9 bases line up with TRBD1. The CDR3 is 14 residues long. J gave up 0 bases and V 5 bases, and 4 bases lay outside the gene matches. Germline values: CDR1 GTSNPN, CDR2 SVGIG (reference sequence). The CDR3 DNA is TGTGCCTGGTTGACAGGGGGAATGAACACTGAAGCTTTCTTT. As protein: CAWLTGGMNTEAFF.

The V gene is TRBV5-1, the J gene TRBJ2-5; possible D gene TRBD1, 5 bases. Per the germline V gene, CDR1 is SGHRS and CDR2 is YFSETQ. This CDR3 has 13 residues. The ends were cut back, 4 bases at V and 2 bases at J, with 9 bases in the middle. The DNA for the CDR3 is TGCGCCAGCAGCCAGGGATCTCAAGAGACCCAGTACTTC. Residues: CASSQGSQETQYF.

This clone has ten or more counts. V is TRBV2 and J is TRBJ1-3; no clear D gene. Trimming removed 6 bases from V and 0 bases from J, with 6 bases in between. The CDR3 contains 13 residues. CDR1 is SNHLY, CDR2 FYNNEI, per germline. Here the CDR3 reads CASSQDSGNTIYF. The CDR3, as DNA: TGTGCCAGCAGCCAGGACTCTGGAAACACCATATATTTT.

To note about this clone: Other DNA sequences in the sample encode the same CDR3. The genes are TRBV2 and TRBJ2-3; weak D call: TRBD1 (6 bases). CDR1 SNHLY and CDR2 FYNNEI come from the germline V gene. The CDR3 spans 14 residues. The V end lost 3 bases, the J end lost 2 bases, and 9 bases lay between the germline ends. In nucleotides, the CDR3 is TGTGCCAGCAGTGACAGGGGTTCCACAGATACGCAGTATTTT. Translating gives CASSDRGSTDTQYF. Full variable domain (outside the CDR3, taken from reference TRBV2 and TRBJ2-3): EPEVTQTPSHQVTQMGQEVILRCVPISNHLYFYWYRQILGQKVEFLVSFYNNEISEKSEIFDDQFSVERPDGSNFTLKIRSTKLEDSAMYFCASSDRGSTDTQYFGPGTRLTVL.

This clone was seen more than once but under ten times. V gene TRBV2 combines with J gene TRBJ1-1; D may be TRBD1 (5 bases). The CDR3 runs 14 residues. CDR1 is SNHLY and CDR2 is FYNNEI in the germline V gene. The germline V and J ends were trimmed by 2 bases and 4 bases, with 11 bases remaining between them. CDR3 sequence reads: CASSEITGPTEAFF. In DNA form, the CDR3 reads TGTGCCAGCAGTGAAATCACAGGTCCCACTGAAGCTTTCTTT.